Shown below are 27 T cell receptor beta chains from a single sample sequenced in a study of graft-versus-host responses after intestinal transplantation. These receptors lack a known antigen. Only in-frame clones appear in the TCRdb table, and some are missing; sequencing was by immunoSEQ multiplex PCR. The sample comprises approximately 100,000 clones, about 90% of which are singletons, and approximately 0.11% rests with the top ten. The input for sequencing was unstimulated CD4+ T cells sorted from spleen or lymph node cells, taken before intestinal transplant. The receptors derive from a human donor who received an intestinal transplant.

The chain uses TRBV7-3 and TRBJ2-2; tentative D call: TRBD2 (5 bases). CDR3 length equals 16 residues. Trimming took off 5 bases at V and 4 bases at J, with 17 bases between the two ends. Germline CDR1 is SGHTA and CDR2 is FQGTGA. CDR3 loop: CASSRGLGGGTGELFF. CDR3 in DNA: TGTGCCAGCAGCCGCGGGCTAGGAGGTGGCACCGGGGAGCTGTTTTTT.

The chain recombines TRBV5-6 with TRBJ1-4; possibly TRBD1 for D (6 bases). V lost 4 bases and J 4 bases, leaving 17 bases between the germline ends. There are 16 residues in the CDR3. Germline values: CDR1 SGHDT, CDR2 YYEEEE. Written as DNA, the CDR3 is TGTGCCAGCAGCCGCAACCTAGACAGGATTAATGAAAAACTGTTTTTT. Amino acid sequence: CASSRNLDRINEKLFF.

V usage is TRBV27 and J usage is TRBJ1-2, with a weak D call TRBD1 (6 bases). CDR3 size: 14 residues. Germline loops: CDR1 MNHEY, CDR2 SMNVEV (reference sequence). With 3 bases removed from V and 4 bases from J, the gap between germline ends came to 12 bases. CDR3 coding DNA: TGTGCCAGCAGTTTCGGGGGGCGCGGCTATGGCTACACCTTC. This gives the protein CASSFGGRGYGYTF.

The chain uses TRBV2 and TRBJ2-1; tentative D call: TRBD2 (6 bases). The CDR3 is 11 residues long. Germline loops: CDR1 SNHLY, CDR2 FYNNEI. V lost 6 bases and J 12 bases, leaving 12 bases between the germline ends. CDR3 protein: CASRGLSRQFF. The CDR3 coding sequence is TGTGCCAGCAGGGGACTCAGTCGGCAGTTCTTC.

The chain links TRBV6-1 to TRBJ1-2, with D tentatively TRBD1 (5 bases). Trimming took 4 bases from V and 3 from J, leaving 15 bases between them. Germline V gene lookup returns CDR1 MNHNS and CDR2 SASEGT. CDR3 length equals 15 residues. The chain's CDR3 is CASSARPGLDYGYTF. The CDR3 coding sequence is TGTGCCAGCAGTGCCCGACCAGGGTTGGACTATGGCTACACCTTC.

The rearrangement links TRBV6-1 to TRBJ1-2; D remains unclear. CDR1 and CDR2 from the germline V gene are MNHNS and SASEGT. V was pared by 10 bases and J by 4 bases, with 16 bases between. The CDR3 loop spans 13 amino acids. The CDR3 bases are TGTGCCAACTCCCCGGGCGAGGGCTATGGCTACACCTTC. Its protein is CANSPGEGYGYTF.

The V gene is TRBV5-4, the J gene TRBJ2-5; 7 bases line up with TRBD1. This CDR3 is 14 amino acids long. Germline V gives CDR1 SGHNT, CDR2 YYREEE (reference sequence). After removal of 5 bases from V and 0 bases from J, the junction contained 4 bases not matched to a gene. As DNA, the CDR3 is TGTGCCAGCAGGTTCGGACAGGACCAAGAGACCCAGTACTTC. It yields the protein CASRFGQDQETQYF. The full variable domain, in which reference TRBV5-4 and TRBJ2-5 provide the parts outside the CDR3, is ETGVTQSPTHLIKTRGQQVTLRCSSQSGHNTVSWYQQALGQGPQFIFQYYREEENGRGNFPPRFSGLQFPNYSSELNVNALELDDSALYLCASRFGQDQETQYFGPGTRLLVL.

J is TRBJ2-2 and V is TRBV9, with D possibly matching TRBD2 (5 bases). Germline V CDR1 and CDR2: SGDLS, YYNGEE. V was pared by 2 bases and J by 1 base, with 6 bases between. The CDR3 totals 14 residues. The CDR3 DNA reads TGTGCCAGCAGCGTGGGGAGGAACACCGGGGAGCTGTTTTTT. The encoded protein is CASSVGRNTGELFF.

The rearrangement links TRBV10-3 to TRBJ2-2, with D maybe TRBD1 (5 bases). Trimming left V 4 bases short and J 5 bases short, with 8 bases between. The length of the CDR3 is 13 residues. CDR1 ENHRY and CDR2 SYGVKD come from the germline V gene. The CDR3 DNA sequence: TGTGCCATCAGTGCAGGGCTTACCGGGGAGCTGTTTTTT. Translation gives CAISAGLTGELFF.

The genes are TRBV6-1 and TRBJ2-2; D not resolved. Per the germline V gene, CDR1 is MNHNS and CDR2 is SASEGT. This CDR3 spans 14 amino acids. V dropped 4 bases and J dropped 5 bases, with 11 bases sitting between them. The chain's CDR3 is CASSVVVATGELFF. The CDR3 DNA reads TGTGCCAGCAGTGTCGTGGTGGCTACCGGGGAGCTGTTTTTT.

This sequence joins TRBV5-1 and TRBJ1-1; 7 bases are shared with TRBD1. There are 15 residues in the CDR3. V dropped 1 base and J dropped 2; count of bases not matched to a gene: 5. Germline loops: CDR1 SGHRS, CDR2 YFSETQ. CDR3 sequence reads: CASSLKGGPNTEAFF. Here the CDR3 DNA reads TGCGCCAGCAGCTTGAAAGGGGGCCCTAACACTGAAGCTTTCTTT.

The CDR3 region is CASCTPGTVQYF. CDR3 DNA sequence: TGTGCCAGCTGCACCCCAGGAACGGTGCAGTACTTC. The gene calls are TRBV6-5 and TRBJ2-7; D unresolved. This CDR3 has 12 residues. V lost 8 bases and J lost 9, with 17 bases in between. Germline assignment: CDR1 MNHEY and CDR2 SVGAGI.

This chain links TRBV10-3 with TRBJ1-6; D is perhaps TRBD1 (6 bases). Trimming took off 6 bases at V and 7 bases at J, with 16 bases between the two ends. This CDR3 region has 15 residues. Per the germline V gene, CDR1 is ENHRY and CDR2 is SYGVKD. The CDR3 protein is CAIRLDRDPNSPLHF. For the CDR3, the DNA is TGTGCCATCAGGCTGGACAGAGACCCAAATTCACCCCTCCACTTT.

This clone was seen only a few times. This chain connects TRBV29-1 to TRBJ2-3, with 8 bases aligning to TRBD1. In germline, CDR1 is SQVTM, CDR2 ANQGSEA. V was clipped by 8 bases and J by 5 bases; unmatched bases: 3. CDR3 length equals 11 residues. In DNA form, the CDR3 reads TGCAGCTCCGGACAGGGAGATACGCAGTATTTT. Protein: CSSGQGDTQYF.

This chain links TRBV6-5 with TRBJ2-2; D perhaps matches TRBD2 (6 bases). In germline, CDR1 is MNHEY, CDR2 SVGAGI. The CDR3 covers 16 residues. The V and J ends lost 0 bases and 0 bases respectively, with 8 bases between them. The CDR3 protein is CASSYSWGANTGELFF. The CDR3 DNA follows: TGTGCCAGCAGTTACTCTTGGGGGGCGAACACCGGGGAGCTGTTTTTT.

The rearrangement uses TRBV6-1 and TRBJ1-1; 10 bases match TRBD1. The germline V gene has CDR1 MNHNS and CDR2 SASEGT. V was clipped by 8 bases and J by 7 bases; unmatched bases: 13. This CDR3 has 15 residues. The CDR3, as DNA: TGTGCCAGCTGGCCGGGACAGGGGACGTGGGGTGAAGCTTTCTTT. Amino acid sequence: CASWPGQGTWGEAFF.

This chain links TRBV2 with TRBJ1-1; 10 nucleotides line up with TRBD1. The germline V gene encodes CDR1 SNHLY and CDR2 FYNNEI. The ends lost 6 bases at V and 11 bases at J; junction bases unmatched: 12. This CDR3 region has 14 residues. The CDR3 DNA follows: TGTGCCAGCAGAGCCCGGGACAGGGGAGTGGGTGCTTTCTTT. Encoded protein: CASRARDRGVGAFF.

This clone was detected only a few times. CDR3 in DNA: TGTGCCAGCAGCTTGCAGGTATTGAATTCACCCCTCCACTTT. Amino acid sequence: CASSLQVLNSPLHF. The chain employs TRBV5-4 and TRBJ1-6; no clear D gene. Trimming shortened V by 1 base and J by 7 bases, and 9 bases separated the two germline ends. CDR3 length: 14 residues. CDR1 is SGHNT and CDR2 is YYREEE in the germline V gene (reference sequence). The full variable domain, in which reference TRBV5-4 and TRBJ1-6 provide the parts outside the CDR3, is ETGVTQSPTHLIKTRGQQVTLRCSSQSGHNTVSWYQQALGQGPQFIFQYYREEENGRGNFPPRFSGLQFPNYSSELNVNALELDDSALYLCASSLQVLNSPLHFGNGTRLTVT.

For the CDR3, the DNA is TGTGCCAGCAGCTTCGGGGGGGGAGGCAATCAGCCCCAGCATTTT. The encoded protein is CASSFGGGGNQPQHF. The chain combines TRBV11-2 with TRBJ1-5; D is possibly TRBD1 (5 bases). Germline lookup yields CDR1 SGHAT and CDR2 FQNNGV. Deletions cut 3 bases from V and 2 bases from J, with 11 bases between. The CDR3 consists of 15 residues.

The chain carries TRBV2 and TRBJ1-3; D possibly corresponds to TRBD1 (5 bases). There are 14 residues in the CDR3. The V gene's germline CDR1 is SNHLY and CDR2 FYNNEI. Deletions cut 8 bases from V and 2 bases from J, with 13 bases between. The CDR3 nucleotides read TGTGCCAGCGGGGCTTGGGGGGCTGGAAACACCATATATTTT. It yields the protein CASGAWGAGNTIYF.

The V call is TRBV7-3, the J call TRBJ2-3; 8 bases line up with TRBD2. Germline lookup yields CDR1 SGHTA and CDR2 FQGTGA. Germline trimming cut 1 base from V and 4 bases from J; bases unmatched to any gene: 4. The CDR3 runs 15 residues. For the CDR3, the DNA is TGTGCCAGCAGCTTAAGCGGGGGGCGGGCAGATACGCAGTATTTT. This translates into CASSLSGGRADTQYF.

The chain combines TRBV7-2 with TRBJ1-1; 7 bases map to TRBD1. The CDR3 has 12 amino acids. Trimming took 5 bases from V and 7 from J; bases not matched to a gene: 4. Looked up from germline, CDR1 is SGHTA and CDR2 is FQGNSA. CDR3 nucleotides: TGTGCCAGCAGCACTTACAGGGGTGAAGCTTTCTTT. Protein: CASSTYRGEAFF.

The rearrangement links TRBV6-1 to TRBJ2-3; no definite D call. CDR1 is MNHNS, CDR2 SASEGT, per germline. The CDR3 runs 14 residues. V lost 4 bases, J lost 2 bases, and 10 bases lay in between. The CDR3 is CASSARVLTDTQYF. The CDR3 region has the DNA TGTGCCAGCAGTGCCCGGGTCCTCACAGATACGCAGTATTTT.

The rearrangement links TRBV6-5 to TRBJ2-3, with TRBD1 as a possible D gene (6 bases). The CDR3 consists of 15 residues. The ends were cut back, 0 bases at V and 4 bases at J, with 11 bases in the middle. Looked up from germline, CDR1 is MNHEY and CDR2 is SVGAGI. DNA of the CDR3: TGTGCCAGCAGTTACTCGAGGGGGTTCGCAGATACGCAGTATTTT. This codes for CASSYSRGFADTQYF.

The rearrangement links TRBV19 to TRBJ1-4; D is uncertain. Between the trimmed V and J ends, which lost 9 bases and 0 bases, there was a span of 11 bases. The germline V gene has CDR1 LNHDA and CDR2 SQIVND (reference sequence). The CDR3 is 14 residues long. CDR3 region: CASRGWATNEKLFF. The CDR3 DNA follows: TGTGCCAGCCGGGGTTGGGCAACTAATGAAAAACTGTTTTTT.

This clone was observed once. This chain links TRBV7-8 with TRBJ2-3; 11 bases are a match to TRBD2. The CDR3 is 18 amino acids. The V segment lost 3 bases and the J segment 1 base; nucleotides outside the gene matches: 9. From germline, CDR1 is SGHVS and CDR2 FQNEAQ. DNA of the CDR3: TGTGCCAGCAGCTTTTGGCTAGCGGGGGGACTGGGCACAGATACGCAGTATTTT. The encoded protein is CASSFWLAGGLGTDTQYF. Combining the CDR3 with reference TRBV7-8 and TRBJ2-3 gives the whole variable domain GAGVSQSPRYKVAKRGQDVALRCDPISGHVSLFWYQQALGQGPEFLTYFQNEAQLDKSGLPSDRFFAERPEGSVSTLKIQRTQQEDSAVYLCASSFWLAGGLGTDTQYFGPGTRLTVL.

This chain connects TRBV7-6 to TRBJ1-1; 10 bases fit TRBD1. V gave up 6 bases and J gave up 11 bases; unmatched junction bases: 6. The CDR3 has 12 residues. Germline-derived CDR1 and CDR2 are SGHVS and FNYEAQ. Here the CDR3 reads CASSPGTGAAFF. The CDR3 DNA reads as TGTGCCAGCAGTCCCGGGACAGGGGCCGCTTTCTTT.